One and the same sample provided the 26 T cell receptor beta chains below, sequenced in a study of cytomegalovirus exposure and HLA in healthy donors. Use of 60 Vbeta and 13 Jbeta primers characterized the PCR. Only in-frame clones appear in the TCRdb table, and some are missing; sequencing was by immunoSEQ multiplex PCR. In the table there are around 150,000 clones, around 84% of which are singletons. Sequencing used PBMCs. The receptors derive from a male donor in good health and CMV-seropositive.

This clone was seen only a few times. The chain joins TRBV10-3 to TRBJ1-1, with a tentative D call TRBD1 (5 bases). From germline, CDR1 is ENHRY and CDR2 SYGVKD. V lost 3 bases and J lost 1, with 9 bases in between. The CDR3 runs to 14 residues. The CDR3 protein is CAISEAGKNTEAFF. CDR3 nucleotides: TGTGCCATCAGTGAAGCAGGGAAGAACACTGAAGCTTTCTTT.

V usage is TRBV4-1 and J usage is TRBJ1-1; 10 bases are shared with TRBD1. Unmatched junction bases numbered 21, after V lost 4 bases and J lost 1 base. The germline gives CDR1 MGHRA, CDR2 YSYEKL. The length of the CDR3 is 21 residues. The chain's CDR3 is CASSLHTPSKSGTGANTEAFF. The CDR3 DNA follows: TGCGCCAGCAGCCTCCACACGCCATCTAAATCCGGGACAGGGGCGAACACTGAAGCTTTCTTT.

A note on this clone: At one boundary the junction diverges from the germline segment, which might be a read error. The chain employs TRBV7-2 and TRBJ1-4; D gene ambiguous. This CDR3 spans 15 amino acids. Germline V gives CDR1 SGHTA, CDR2 FQGNSA. As DNA, the CDR3 is TGTGCCAGCAGCCCAAGCATATCAACTTATGAAAAACTGTTTTTT. Its translation is CASSPSISTYEKLFF.

The chain links TRBV6-5 to TRBJ2-1; weak D call: TRBD1 (7 bases). CDR3 size: 15 residues. Germline lookup yields CDR1 MNHEY and CDR2 SVGAGI. V was shortened by 6 bases and J by 0 bases, with 12 bases between the two germline ends. The DNA of the CDR3 is TGTGCCAGCAGACCGGGGGACAGCTCCTACAATGAGCAGTTCTTC. The encoded protein is CASRPGDSSYNEQFF.

The genes are TRBV5-6 and TRBJ2-6; D remains unclear. Germline V CDR1 and CDR2: SGHDT, YYEEEE. CDR3 length: 16 residues. V lost 2 bases and J 1 base, leaving 10 bases between the germline ends. CDR3 region: CASSFLAESGANVLTF. Written as DNA, the CDR3 is TGTGCCAGCAGCTTCCTGGCCGAATCTGGGGCCAACGTCCTGACTTTC.

This chain connects TRBV10-3 to TRBJ2-5; TRBD2 matches 11 bases. CDR1 and CDR2 (germline): ENHRY, SYGVKD. The CDR3 sequence is 14 residues long. V lost 10 bases to trimming and J lost 1 base; unmatched junction nucleotides: 5. CDR3 coding DNA: TGTGCCACTCAACTAGCGGGAGTCCAAGAGACCCAGTACTTC. Amino acids: CATQLAGVQETQYF.

The chain links TRBV9 to TRBJ2-7, with 8 bases that match TRBD2. V lost 4 bases and J lost 7; bases outside the gene matches: 16. The CDR3 contains 16 residues. Germline V gene lookup returns CDR1 SGDLS and CDR2 YYNGEE. CDR3 loop: CASSPLAGRRGREQYF. CDR3 sequence (DNA): TGTGCCAGCAGCCCCTTAGCGGGACGTAGGGGACGGGAGCAGTACTTC.

A single count supports this clone. CDR3 DNA: TGTGCCAGCAGTAGTACAGGGGGATCAGATACGCAGTATTTT. Amino acids: CASSSTGGSDTQYF. The chain employs TRBV2 and TRBJ2-3; 8 bases fit TRBD1. This CDR3 comprises 14 residues. Germline lookup yields CDR1 SNHLY and CDR2 FYNNEI. The junction had 5 bases not matched to a gene; V was cut back by 5 bases and J by 4 bases. Drawing the rest from reference TRBV2 and TRBJ2-3, the complete variable domain is EPEVTQTPSHQVTQMGQEVILRCVPISNHLYFYWYRQILGQKVEFLVSFYNNEISEKSEIFDDQFSVERPDGSNFTLKIRSTKLEDSAMYFCASSSTGGSDTQYFGPGTRLTVL.

This chain uses TRBV5-1 with TRBJ1-1, with 9 bases identical to TRBD1. The V segment lost 2 bases and the J segment 2 bases; nucleotides outside the gene matches: 1. Germline loops: CDR1 SGHRS, CDR2 YFSETQ. The CDR3 consists of 14 residues. This CDR3 reads CASSLQGANTEAFF. As DNA, the CDR3 is TGCGCCAGCAGCTTACAGGGGGCCAACACTGAAGCTTTCTTT.

This chain uses TRBV27 with TRBJ2-2, with D perhaps TRBD2 (6 bases). The CDR3 runs to 14 residues. In germline, CDR1 is MNHEY, CDR2 SMNVEV (reference sequence). V was pared by 5 bases and J by 0 bases, with 7 bases between. CDR3 sequence reads: CASSGTSNTGELFF. CDR3 DNA: TGTGCCAGCAGTGGGACTTCGAACACCGGGGAGCTGTTTTTT.

This clone was detected only once. The chain uses TRBV5-8 and TRBJ1-2; D gene ambiguous. Germline V gene sequence: CDR1 SGHTS, CDR2 YDEGEE. The ends were cut back, 0 bases at V and 4 bases at J, with 7 bases in the middle. The CDR3 is 13 residues long. The CDR3: CASSLGQFYGYTF. For the CDR3, the DNA is TGTGCCAGCAGCTTGGGGCAGTTCTATGGCTACACCTTC.

V usage is TRBV15 and J usage is TRBJ2-6; 7 nucleotides agree with TRBD2. Germline CDR1 and CDR2: LNHNV and YYDKDF (reference sequence). There are 18 residues in the CDR3. V shed 6 bases and J 4 bases; nucleotides not matched to a gene: 15. DNA of the CDR3: TGTGCCACCAGTGATTACCTTGGGGGGGGTGCAGGGGCCAACGTCCTGACTTTC. Translation: CATSDYLGGGAGANVLTF.

The chain recombines TRBV27 with TRBJ2-5; weak D call: TRBD1 (5 bases). Trimming shortened V by 3 bases and J by 5 bases, and 10 bases separated the two germline ends. The CDR3 is 13 amino acids. CDR1 MNHEY and CDR2 SMNVEV come from the germline V gene (reference sequence). The CDR3 coding sequence is TGTGCCAGCAGTTTTTCAGGGTTGGAGACCCAGTACTTC. Amino acid sequence: CASSFSGLETQYF.

Only one count was recorded for this clone. This chain joins TRBV27 and TRBJ2-1; TRBD1 matches at 8 bases. This CDR3 has 18 amino acids. Germline trimming cut 6 bases from V and 0 bases from J; bases unmatched to any gene: 13. The V gene's germline CDR1 is MNHEY and CDR2 SMNVEV (reference sequence). CDR3 in amino acids: CASRPDRGTPSSYNEQFF. The CDR3 DNA reads TGTGCCAGCAGACCCGACAGGGGTACCCCTAGCTCCTACAATGAGCAGTTCTTC.

The V and J genes are TRBV27 and TRBJ1-5; 10 bases are shared with TRBD1. This CDR3 comprises 16 residues. With 6 bases clipped from V and 0 bases from J, the junction kept 5 bases outside the gene matches. The germline CDR1 and CDR2 sequences are MNHEY and SMNVEV (reference sequence). CDR3 loop: CASSPGTGDSNQPQHF. CDR3 nucleotide sequence: TGTGCCAGCAGCCCTGGGACAGGGGATAGCAATCAGCCCCAGCATTTT.

With regard to this clone: This specimen includes other DNA sequences encoding the same CDR3. The chain employs TRBV7-6 and TRBJ1-2; 8 bases agree with TRBD1. The V segment lost 3 bases and the J segment 5 bases; nucleotides outside the gene matches: 5. This CDR3 spans 14 amino acids. Looked up from germline, CDR1 is SGHVS and CDR2 is FNYEAQ. DNA of the CDR3: TGTGCCAGCAGCTTGGACGACAGGGGTTATGGCTACACCTTC. Translating it yields CASSLDDRGYGYTF. Full variable domain (remainder filled in from reference TRBV7-6 and TRBJ1-2): GAGVSQSPRYKVTKRGQDVALRCDPISGHVSLYWYRQALGQGPEFLTYFNYEAQQDKSGLPNDRFSAERPEGSISTLTIQRTEQRDSAMYRCASSLDDRGYGYTFGSGTRLTVV.

V usage is TRBV6-1 and J usage is TRBJ2-3; 8 positions agree with TRBD1. CDR1 is MNHNS and CDR2 is SASEGT in the germline V gene. V shed 2 bases, J shed 1 base, and the junction held 5 bases outside the gene matches. The CDR3 is 16 amino acids. DNA of the CDR3: TGTGCCAGCAGTGAAATACCGGGACAGGGCACAGATACGCAGTATTTT. This encodes CASSEIPGQGTDTQYF.

V and J are TRBV25-1 and TRBJ2-7; D gene unclear. The CDR3 loop spans 12 amino acids. With 3 bases removed from V and 7 bases from J, the gap between germline ends came to 10 bases. The V gene's germline CDR1 is MGHDK and CDR2 SYGVNS. The chain's CDR3 is CASSDLANEQYF. DNA of the CDR3: TGTGCCAGCAGTGACTTAGCAAATGAGCAGTACTTC.

This CDR3 is CAWSKAGVPSYEQYF. CDR3 DNA sequence: TGTGCCTGGAGTAAGGCGGGGGTACCGTCCTACGAGCAGTACTTC. The J gene is TRBJ2-7, the V gene TRBV30; TRBD2 matches 7 bases. Germline-derived CDR1 and CDR2 are GTSNPN and SVGIG (reference sequence). The CDR3 runs to 15 residues. The ends lost 2 bases at V and 1 base at J; junction bases unmatched: 8.

This chain uses TRBV30 with TRBJ2-3; 16 bases agree with TRBD2. This CDR3 spans 18 amino acids. Looked up from germline, CDR1 is GTSNPN and CDR2 is SVGIG (reference sequence). J was trimmed by 1 base and V by 4 bases; bases with no gene match: 8. The CDR3 reads CAWTRKGLAGGGTDTQYF. Here the CDR3 DNA reads TGTGCCTGGACGAGGAAGGGACTAGCGGGAGGGGGCACAGATACGCAGTATTTT.

CDR3: CASSHPTTGRSYEQYF. CDR3 sequence (DNA): TGTGCCAGCAGCCACCCTACCACAGGCAGATCCTACGAGCAGTACTTC. The chain uses TRBV28 and TRBJ2-7; perhaps TRBD1 as D (5 bases). Germline CDR1 and CDR2: MDHEN and SYDVKM. The CDR3 covers 16 residues. The ends were cut back, 6 bases at V and 1 base at J, with 19 bases in the middle.

V is TRBV27 and J is TRBJ1-1; D ambiguous. Germline CDR1 and CDR2: MNHEY and SMNVEV (reference sequence). V lost 5 bases and J 3 bases, leaving 16 bases between the germline ends. The CDR3 is made up of 15 amino acids. The CDR3 DNA reads TGTGCCAGCAGTCCTAGGCGCCCGAGCCACACTGAAGCTTTCTTT. Translating gives CASSPRRPSHTEAFF.

On this clone: A junction boundary mismatches the germline segment, possibly from a read error. The chain recombines TRBV7-2 with TRBJ2-4; D perhaps matches TRBD2 (6 bases). Per germline, CDR1 SGHTA and CDR2 FQGNSA. The CDR3 totals 12 residues. The CDR3 region is CASSLDLGLHNF. CDR3 nucleotides: TGTGCCAGCAGCTTAGACCTGGGACTGCACAACTTC.

CDR3 residues: CASSPGQMNTEAFF. The CDR3 region has the DNA TGTGCCAGCTCACCTGGACAGATGAACACTGAAGCTTTCTTT. The chain is built from TRBV18 and TRBJ1-1; maybe TRBD1 (6 bases). V was shortened by 3 bases and J by 0 bases, with 8 bases between the two germline ends. This CDR3 is 14 amino acids long. Per germline, CDR1 KGHSH and CDR2 LQKENI.

The rearrangement uses TRBV6-5 and TRBJ2-7; maybe TRBD1 (6 bases). Per germline, CDR1 MNHEY and CDR2 SVGAGI. CDR3 size: 14 residues. V shed 8 bases and J shed 2 bases, with 16 bases lying between them. The CDR3 sequence is CASRFRDTAYEQYF. The DNA for the CDR3 is TGTGCCAGCCGATTCCGGGACACAGCCTACGAGCAGTACTTC.

This chain links TRBV7-8 with TRBJ2-1; TRBD2 aligns across 9 bases. The CDR3 spans 16 residues. The ends lost 6 bases at V and 6 bases at J; junction bases unmatched: 12. Germline-derived CDR1 and CDR2 are SGHVS and FQNEAQ. In nucleotides, the CDR3 is TGTGCCAGCAGTAAAACCGCTAGCGGGGTAGGCAATGAGCAGTTCTTC. This translates into CASSKTASGVGNEQFF.